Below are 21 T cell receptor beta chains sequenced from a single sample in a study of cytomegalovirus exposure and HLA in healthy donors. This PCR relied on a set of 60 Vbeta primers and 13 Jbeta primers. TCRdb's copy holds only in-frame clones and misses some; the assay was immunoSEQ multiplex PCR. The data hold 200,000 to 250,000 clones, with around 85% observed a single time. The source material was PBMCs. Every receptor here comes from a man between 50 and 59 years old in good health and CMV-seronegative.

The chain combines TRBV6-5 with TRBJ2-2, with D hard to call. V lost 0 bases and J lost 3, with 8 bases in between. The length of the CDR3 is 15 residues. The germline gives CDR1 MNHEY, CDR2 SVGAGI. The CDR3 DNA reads TGTGCCAGCAGTTACTCCTCTAAGCACACCGGGGAGCTGTTTTTT. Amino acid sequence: CASSYSSKHTGELFF.

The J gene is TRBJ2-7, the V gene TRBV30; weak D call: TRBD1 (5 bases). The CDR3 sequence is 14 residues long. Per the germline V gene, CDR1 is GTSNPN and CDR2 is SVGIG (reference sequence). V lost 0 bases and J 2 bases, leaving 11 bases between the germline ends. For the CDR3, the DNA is TGTGCCTGGAGTGTAAGCCCCAGGGCCTACGAGCAGTACTTC. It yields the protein CAWSVSPRAYEQYF.

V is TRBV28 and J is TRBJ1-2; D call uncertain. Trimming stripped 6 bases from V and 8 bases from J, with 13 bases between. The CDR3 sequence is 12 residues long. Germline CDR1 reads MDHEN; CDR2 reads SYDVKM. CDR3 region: CASSLQRIGYTF. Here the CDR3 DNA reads TGTGCCAGCAGCCTTCAGAGGATCGGCTACACCTTC.

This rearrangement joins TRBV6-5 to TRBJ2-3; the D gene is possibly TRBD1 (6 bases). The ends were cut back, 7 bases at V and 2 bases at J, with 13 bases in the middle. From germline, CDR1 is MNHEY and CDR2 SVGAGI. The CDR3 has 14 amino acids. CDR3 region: CASNRAGVTDTQYF. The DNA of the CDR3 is TGTGCCAGCAATAGGGCAGGGGTCACAGATACGCAGTATTTT.

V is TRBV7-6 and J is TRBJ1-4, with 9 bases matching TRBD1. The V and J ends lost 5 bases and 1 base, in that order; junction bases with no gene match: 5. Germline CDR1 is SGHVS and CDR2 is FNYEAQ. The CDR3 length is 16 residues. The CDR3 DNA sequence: TGTGCCAGCAGCCCCGGGACAGGGAAAACTAATGAAAAACTGTTTTTT. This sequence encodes CASSPGTGKTNEKLFF.

CDR3 nucleotide sequence: TGCGCCAGCAGCCGTCTGACTAGCGGGAGTCCAGATACGCAGTATTTT. Translating gives CASSRLTSGSPDTQYF. The gene calls are TRBV4-1 and TRBJ2-3; 12 nucleotides align to TRBD2. The junction had 6 bases not matched to a gene; V was cut back by 4 bases and J by 4 bases. The germline gives CDR1 MGHRA, CDR2 YSYEKL. This CDR3 region has 16 residues.

The CDR3 here is CATNRGISYEQYF. CDR3 sequence (DNA): TGTGCCACTAATCGCGGGATCTCCTACGAGCAGTACTTC. This rearrangement joins TRBV28 to TRBJ2-7; tentatively, D is TRBD2 (6 bases). Trimming took 10 bases from V and 0 from J, leaving 13 bases between them. Germline V CDR1 and CDR2: MDHEN, SYDVKM. This CDR3 is built from 13 residues.

The CDR3 DNA reads as TGCGCCAGCAGCCAAGATGGAACAGGGGGGACTGAAGCTTTCTTT. It yields the protein CASSQDGTGGTEAFF. This chain links TRBV4-1 with TRBJ1-1; TRBD1 matches at 8 bases. Germline V gives CDR1 MGHRA, CDR2 YSYEKL. V dropped 0 bases and J dropped 5; count of bases not matched to a gene: 5. The CDR3 is 15 amino acids.

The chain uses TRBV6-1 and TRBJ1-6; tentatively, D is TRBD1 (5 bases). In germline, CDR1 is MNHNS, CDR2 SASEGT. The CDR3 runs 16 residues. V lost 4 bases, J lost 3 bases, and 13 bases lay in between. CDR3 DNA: TGTGCCAGCAGTGGACAGTACTTGAACTATAATTCACCCCTCCACTTT. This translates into CASSGQYLNYNSPLHF.

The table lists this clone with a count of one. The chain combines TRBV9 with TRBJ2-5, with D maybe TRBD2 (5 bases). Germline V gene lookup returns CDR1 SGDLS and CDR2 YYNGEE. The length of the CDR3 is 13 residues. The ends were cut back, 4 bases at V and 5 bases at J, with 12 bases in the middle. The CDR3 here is CASSPPGMETQYF. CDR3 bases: TGTGCCAGCAGCCCCCCCGGGATGGAGACCCAGTACTTC. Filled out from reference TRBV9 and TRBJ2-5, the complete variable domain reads DSGVTQTPKHLITATGQRVTLRCSPRSGDLSVYWYQQSLDQGLQFLIQYYNGEERAKGNILERFSAQQFPDLHSELNLSSLELGDSALYFCASSPPGMETQYFGPGTRLLVL.

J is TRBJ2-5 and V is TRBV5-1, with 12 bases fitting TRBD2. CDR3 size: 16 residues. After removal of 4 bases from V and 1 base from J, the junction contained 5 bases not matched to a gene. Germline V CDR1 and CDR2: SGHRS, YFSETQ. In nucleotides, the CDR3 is TGCGCCAGCAGCCTCGGGACTAGCGGGTCCCAAGAGACCCAGTACTTC. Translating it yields CASSLGTSGSQETQYF.

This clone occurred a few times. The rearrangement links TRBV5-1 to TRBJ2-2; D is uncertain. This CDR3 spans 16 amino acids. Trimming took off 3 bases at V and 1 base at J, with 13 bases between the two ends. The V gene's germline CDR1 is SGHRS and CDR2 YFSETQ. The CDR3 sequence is CASSSESRMNTGELFF. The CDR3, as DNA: TGCGCCAGCAGCTCCGAGAGTAGAATGAACACCGGGGAGCTGTTTTTT.

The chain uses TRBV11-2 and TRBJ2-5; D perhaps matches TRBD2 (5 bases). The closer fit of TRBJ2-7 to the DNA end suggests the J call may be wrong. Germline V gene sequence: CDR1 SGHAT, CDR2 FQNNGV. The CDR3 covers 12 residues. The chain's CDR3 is CASRHEGYEQYF. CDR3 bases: TGTGCCAGCCGCCACGAGGGTTACGAGCAGTACTTC.

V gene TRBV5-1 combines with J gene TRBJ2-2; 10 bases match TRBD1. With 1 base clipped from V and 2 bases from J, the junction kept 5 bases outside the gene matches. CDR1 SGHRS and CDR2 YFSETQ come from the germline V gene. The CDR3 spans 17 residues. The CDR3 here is CASSLRDRGPNTGELFF. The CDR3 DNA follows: TGCGCCAGCAGCTTGAGGGACAGGGGACCAAACACCGGGGAGCTGTTTTTT.

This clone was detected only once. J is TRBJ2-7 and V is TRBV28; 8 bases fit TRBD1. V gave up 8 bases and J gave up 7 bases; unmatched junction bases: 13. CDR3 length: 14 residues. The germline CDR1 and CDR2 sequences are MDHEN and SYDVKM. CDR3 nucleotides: TGTGCCAGCGGAAAGACAGGGGAAGGGAGGGAGCAGTACTTC. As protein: CASGKTGEGREQYF.

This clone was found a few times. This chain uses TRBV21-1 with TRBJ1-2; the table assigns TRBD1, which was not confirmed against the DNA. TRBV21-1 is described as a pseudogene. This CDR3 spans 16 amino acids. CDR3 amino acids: CASIPGCRWGNYGYTF. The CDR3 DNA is TGTGCCAGCATCCCCGGTTGCAGGTGGGGCAACTATGGCTACACCTTC.

The CDR3 DNA reads TGTGCCAGCAGCGTAGTTTCAGTGAACACTGAAGCTTTCTTT. The encoded protein is CASSVVSVNTEAFF. The chain couples TRBV9 to TRBJ1-1; D call uncertain. Germline CDR1 and CDR2: SGDLS and YYNGEE. The V end was cut by 0 bases, the J end by 0 bases, with 6 bases between. The CDR3 spans 14 residues.

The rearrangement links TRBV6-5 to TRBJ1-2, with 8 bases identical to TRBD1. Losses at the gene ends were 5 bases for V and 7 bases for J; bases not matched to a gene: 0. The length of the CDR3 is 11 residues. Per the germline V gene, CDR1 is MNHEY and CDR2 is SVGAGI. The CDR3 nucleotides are TGTGCCAGCAGTACAGGGGGTGGCTACACCTTC. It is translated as CASSTGGGYTF.

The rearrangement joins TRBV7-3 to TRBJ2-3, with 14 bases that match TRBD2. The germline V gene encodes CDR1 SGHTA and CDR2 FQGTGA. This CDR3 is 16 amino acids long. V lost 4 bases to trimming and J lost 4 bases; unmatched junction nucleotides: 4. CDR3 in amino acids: CASSSGLAGVADTQYF. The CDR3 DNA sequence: TGTGCCAGCAGCTCGGGACTAGCGGGAGTAGCAGATACGCAGTATTTT.

The CDR3 sequence is CASSRTANSYNEQFF. The CDR3 DNA follows: TGTGCCAGTAGCCGGACAGCGAATTCCTACAATGAGCAGTTCTTC. The V gene is TRBV19, the J gene TRBJ2-1; D may be TRBD1 (6 bases). The CDR3 length is 15 residues. Per germline, CDR1 LNHDA and CDR2 SQIVND (reference sequence). V was trimmed by 6 bases and J by 1 base, leaving 13 bases between them.

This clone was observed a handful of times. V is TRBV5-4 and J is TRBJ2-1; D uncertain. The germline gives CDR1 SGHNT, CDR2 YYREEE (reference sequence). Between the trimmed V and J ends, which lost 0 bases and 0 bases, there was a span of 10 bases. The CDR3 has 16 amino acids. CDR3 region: CASSLGSLRSYNEQFF. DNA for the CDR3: TGTGCCAGCAGCTTGGGTAGCTTGCGCTCCTACAATGAGCAGTTCTTC.